The next 10 T cell receptor beta chains were all read from a single sample in a study of T cells after yellow fever vaccination. MiXCR was run by TCRdb on the 5' RACE reads, yielding one entry per CDR3 protein. The sample lists 250,000 to 400,000 distinct CDR3 sequences, roughly 4.3% occurring once. The input for sequencing was PBMCs, taken 15 days after the yellow fever booster vaccination. Receptors originate from a young man who received the YFV17D yellow fever vaccine.

V and J are TRBV3-1 and TRBJ2-5, with 9 bases lining up with TRBD1. V shed 5 bases and J 4 bases; nucleotides not matched to a gene: 5. CDR1 is LGHDT, CDR2 YNNKEL, per germline (reference sequence). The CDR3 sequence is 14 residues long. The CDR3 region is CASSGDRGSETQYF. CDR3 bases: TGTGCCAGCAGCGGCGACAGGGGGTCAGAGACCCAGTACTTC.

In this sample, this clonotype turned up many times. The rearrangement joins TRBV7-2 to TRBJ1-2, with 8 nucleotides matching TRBD1. After removal of 5 bases from V and 7 bases from J, the junction contained 12 bases not matched to a gene. This CDR3 has 15 residues. The germline V gene encodes CDR1 SGHTA and CDR2 FQGNSA. The CDR3 sequence: CASSLQFGQGAGYTF. DNA of the CDR3: TGTGCCAGCAGCCTACAGTTCGGGCAGGGGGCTGGCTACACCTTC.

The rearrangement uses TRBV7-2 and TRBJ2-1, with D possibly being TRBD2 (5 bases). The CDR3 loop spans 16 amino acids. Trimming shortened V by 4 bases and J by 5 bases, and 18 bases separated the two germline ends. Germline V lookup: CDR1 SGHTA, CDR2 FQGNSA. The CDR3 loop reads CASSSREGRLHNEQFF. CDR3 nucleotides: TGTGCCAGCAGCTCCCGTGAAGGGAGACTCCACAATGAGCAGTTCTTC.

This CDR3 reads CSAQLAVYQETQYF. The CDR3 DNA is TGCAGTGCTCAACTAGCGGTGTACCAAGAGACCCAGTACTTC. This chain connects TRBV20-1 to TRBJ2-5; 8 bases line up with TRBD2. This CDR3 has 14 residues. Germline-derived CDR1 and CDR2 are DFQATT and SNEGSKA (reference sequence). V trimming: 5 bases; J trimming: 0 bases; junction bases outside the gene matches: 5.

This clonotype was counted ten times or more. The chain joins TRBV12-3 or TRBV12-4 to TRBJ2-3; TRBD2 might be the D (6 bases). The CDR3 runs to 15 residues. V was trimmed by 4 bases and J by 4 bases, leaving 15 bases between them. CDR3 amino acids: CASSSTTTSPDTQYF. In nucleotides, the CDR3 is TGTGCCAGCAGTTCCACTACCACTAGCCCAGATACGCAGTATTTT.

The chain couples TRBV12-3 or TRBV12-4 to TRBJ1-6, with D perhaps TRBD1 (6 bases). CDR3 size: 16 residues. With 6 bases removed from V and 0 bases from J, the gap between germline ends came to 12 bases. The CDR3 protein is CASRGGGHSYNSPLHF. In DNA, the CDR3 is TGTGCCAGCAGGGGGGGCGGTCACTCCTATAATTCACCCCTCCACTTT.

This clonotype was observed a few times. The rearrangement joins TRBV27 to TRBJ2-7; 8 bases match TRBD2. With V trimmed by 1 base and J by 7 bases, 6 bases remained unmatched. The CDR3 loop spans 14 amino acids. Germline V gene data show CDR1 as MNHEY and CDR2 as SMNVEV (reference sequence). The DNA of the CDR3 is TGTGCCAGCAGTTTATATAGCGGGGCTGGTGAGCAGTACGTC. It specifies CASSLYSGAGEQYV.

The sample holds many counts of this clonotype. The chain has TRBV7-2 and TRBJ1-1; 7 nucleotides line up with TRBD1. Per germline, CDR1 SGHTA and CDR2 FQGNSA. This CDR3 contains 12 residues. J gave up 11 bases and V 1 base, and 4 bases lay outside the gene matches. The CDR3 DNA follows: TGTGCCAGCAGCTTAGACAGGGGCAATGCTTTCTTT. It encodes CASSLDRGNAFF.

This clonotype has a count of ten or more. This sequence joins TRBV7-8 and TRBJ1-1; D unclear. This CDR3 spans 14 amino acids. V was trimmed by 5 bases and J by 4 bases, leaving 14 bases between them. Per the germline V gene, CDR1 is SGHVS and CDR2 is FQNEAQ. This CDR3 is CASSPIYRSTEAFF. The CDR3 DNA is TGTGCCAGCAGCCCCATTTACCGAAGCACTGAAGCTTTCTTT.

This chain uses TRBV4-3 with TRBJ2-3; D is uncertain. The CDR3 is made up of 15 amino acids. Germline CDR1 reads LGHNA; CDR2 reads YSLEER. The V end was cut by 4 bases, the J end by 4 bases, with 15 bases between. The CDR3 sequence is CASSRRPQVADTQYF. The DNA for the CDR3 is TGCGCCAGCAGCCGAAGACCCCAGGTGGCAGATACGCAGTATTTT.